These 15 T cell receptor beta chains share one sample of origin, sequenced in a study of CD8 T cells in Susac syndrome. An amount of RNA that ranged from about 0.45 to 1 ug was reverse transcribed with random hexamers. TCRdb re-called the immunoSEQ multiplex PCR reads with MiXCR, one entry per CDR3 protein. Of a few hundred thousand distinct CDR3 sequences listed, 65% to 90% are singletons. The specimen was CD8+ T cells from PBMCs. These receptors originate from a human donor with multiple sclerosis.

The DNA of the CDR3 is TGTGCCAGCAGCCAAGGGGGTGAGGGGTTGTACAATGAGCAGTTCTTC. Residues: CASSQGGEGLYNEQFF. The V gene is TRBV14, the J gene TRBJ2-1; D could derive from TRBD1 or TRBD2 (5 bases each). Trimming stripped 1 base from V and 4 bases from J, with 14 bases between. The V gene's germline CDR1 is SGHDN and CDR2 FVKESK. CDR3 length: 16 amino acids.

The rearrangement links TRBV4-3 to TRBJ2-6; no definite D call. The CDR3 covers 18 residues. CDR1 is LGHNA, CDR2 YSLEER, per germline. Deletions cut 2 bases from V and 0 bases from J, with 14 bases between. CDR3 residues: CASSQYAYDASGANVLTF. DNA of the CDR3: TGCGCCAGCAGCCAATACGCTTACGACGCCTCTGGGGCCAACGTCCTGACTTTC.

CDR3 in DNA: TGTGCCAGCAGTGAAGACAGGGAATTTAAAGAGACCCAGTACTTC. Translated: CASSEDREFKETQYF. The rearrangement uses TRBV25-1 and TRBJ2-5; TRBD1 agrees at 7 bases. In germline, CDR1 is MGHDK, CDR2 SYGVNS. Unmatched junction bases numbered 6, after V lost 2 bases and J lost 3 bases. The CDR3 runs 15 residues.

Regarding this clonotype: One end of the junction varies from germline; a read error may be responsible. The V and J genes are TRBV25-1 and TRBJ2-5; no reliable D call. Germline loops: CDR1 MGHDK, CDR2 SYGVNS. There are 12 residues in the CDR3. The CDR3 nucleotides read TGTGCCACCAGTGGGCCATCAGAGACCCAGTACTTC. This sequence encodes CATSGPSETQYF.

The chain carries TRBV10-2 and TRBJ1-1; 7 bases line up with TRBD1. The germline CDR1 and CDR2 sequences are WSHSY and SAAADI. With 8 bases clipped from V and 4 bases from J, the junction kept 7 bases outside the gene matches. The CDR3 totals 13 residues. CDR3 residues: CASLGTALTEAFF. The CDR3 DNA is TGCGCCAGCTTAGGGACAGCCCTCACTGAAGCTTTCTTT.

The chain employs TRBV19 and TRBJ1-1; D is uncertain. The CDR3 is made up of 13 amino acids. V was shortened by 8 bases and J by 1 base, with 11 bases between the two germline ends. Germline CDR1 and CDR2: LNHDA and SQIVND (reference sequence). CDR3 sequence (DNA): TGTGCCAGTGGCCGGTTCCCGAACACTGAAGCTTTCTTT. Protein product: CASGRFPNTEAFF. Filled out from reference TRBV19 and TRBJ1-1, the complete variable domain reads DGGITQSPKYLFRKEGQNVTLSCEQNLNHDAMYWYRQDPGQGLRLIYYSQIVNDFQKGDIAEGYSVSREKKESFPLTVTSAQKNPTAFYLCASGRFPNTEAFFGQGTRLTVV.

This chain connects TRBV28 to TRBJ2-2; 8 bases line up with TRBD2. The V gene's germline CDR1 is MDHEN and CDR2 SYDVKM. The CDR3 is 16 amino acids. V lost 3 bases to trimming and J lost 8 bases; unmatched junction nucleotides: 11. CDR3 nucleotide sequence: TGTGCCAGCAGTTTTCCAATAGCGGGAAGGTCGGGGGAGCTGTTTTTT. Encoded protein: CASSFPIAGRSGELFF.

This clonotype was seen only a few times. The chain uses TRBV11-2 and TRBJ2-1; unclear D gene. Germline CDR1 and CDR2: SGHAT and FQNNGV. This CDR3 is built from 13 residues. V lost 1 base to trimming and J lost 5 bases, with 6 bases between them. DNA of the CDR3: TGTGCCAGCAGCTTAGCCCGGGACAATGAGCAGTTCTTC. This gives the protein CASSLARDNEQFF. Supplemented by reference TRBV11-2 and TRBJ2-1, the full variable domain reads EAGVAQSPRYKIIEKRQSVAFWCNPISGHATLYWYQQILGQGPKLLIQFQNNGVVDDSQLPKDRFSAERLKGVDSTLKIQPAKLEDSAVYLCASSLARDNEQFFGPGTRLTVL.

V gene TRBV30 combines with J gene TRBJ2-7; 9 bases map to TRBD1. The CDR3 sequence is 13 residues long. The germline V gene has CDR1 GTSNPN and CDR2 SVGIG (reference sequence). V dropped 3 bases and J dropped 3; count of bases not matched to a gene: 3. CDR3: CAWRGQGLYEQYF. In DNA, the CDR3 is TGTGCCTGGAGAGGACAGGGGCTCTACGAGCAGTACTTC.

J is TRBJ2-3 and V is TRBV7-9; TRBD1 matches at 10 bases. The V gene end was trimmed by 8 bases and the J gene end by 7 bases; junction bases not matched to a gene: 9. Germline V gene sequence: CDR1 SEHNR, CDR2 FQNEAQ (reference sequence). The CDR3 totals 14 residues. CDR3 in amino acids: CASRGGTGAYTQYF. In DNA, the CDR3 is TGTGCCAGCCGGGGCGGGACAGGGGCATATACGCAGTATTTT.

In this sample, this clonotype turned up once. The V and J genes are TRBV24-1 and TRBJ2-1, with D possibly matching TRBD1 (5 bases). V lost 3 bases and J 6 bases, leaving 11 bases between the germline ends. The germline CDR1 and CDR2 sequences are KGHDR and SFDVKD. The CDR3 runs to 14 residues. The CDR3, as DNA: TGTGCCACCAGTGATGTCAGGGAACCCAATGAGCAGTTCTTC. Protein product: CATSDVREPNEQFF.

The rearrangement links TRBV5-6 to TRBJ1-2; D remains unclear. The germline V gene has CDR1 SGHDT and CDR2 YYEEEE. Trimming left V 5 bases short and J 2 bases short, with 13 bases between. CDR3 length equals 14 residues. The DNA of the CDR3 is TGTGCCAGCAGTTTCTACGGGGAGAACTATGGCTACACCTTC. Translated, it gives CASSFYGENYGYTF.

The rearrangement uses TRBV20-1 and TRBJ2-7; 7 bases match TRBD2. The germline CDR1 and CDR2 sequences are DFQATT and SNEGSKA (reference sequence). There are 13 residues in the CDR3. Trimming at V came to 3 bases and at J to 0 bases, leaving 2 bases not matched to a gene. DNA of the CDR3: TGCAGTGCTAGCGAGCGGGACTCCTACGAGCAGTACTTC. Its translation is CSASERDSYEQYF.

The chain has TRBV28 and TRBJ1-2, with D unresolved. From germline, CDR1 is MDHEN and CDR2 SYDVKM. V was pared by 1 base and J by 7 bases, with 10 bases between. CDR3 size: 13 residues. CDR3 sequence reads: CASSLSPSGGYTF. CDR3 nucleotide sequence: TGTGCCAGCAGTTTATCCCCGTCGGGTGGCTACACCTTC.

This rearrangement joins TRBV19 to TRBJ2-2, with 10 bases that match TRBD2. This CDR3 has 16 residues. With V trimmed by 4 bases and J by 4 bases, 6 bases remained unmatched. Germline CDR1 LNHDA, CDR2 SQIVND (reference sequence). The CDR3 region is CASSRAGGGTTGELFF. In DNA, the CDR3 is TGTGCCAGTAGTAGAGCGGGAGGGGGTACCACCGGGGAGCTGTTTTTT.